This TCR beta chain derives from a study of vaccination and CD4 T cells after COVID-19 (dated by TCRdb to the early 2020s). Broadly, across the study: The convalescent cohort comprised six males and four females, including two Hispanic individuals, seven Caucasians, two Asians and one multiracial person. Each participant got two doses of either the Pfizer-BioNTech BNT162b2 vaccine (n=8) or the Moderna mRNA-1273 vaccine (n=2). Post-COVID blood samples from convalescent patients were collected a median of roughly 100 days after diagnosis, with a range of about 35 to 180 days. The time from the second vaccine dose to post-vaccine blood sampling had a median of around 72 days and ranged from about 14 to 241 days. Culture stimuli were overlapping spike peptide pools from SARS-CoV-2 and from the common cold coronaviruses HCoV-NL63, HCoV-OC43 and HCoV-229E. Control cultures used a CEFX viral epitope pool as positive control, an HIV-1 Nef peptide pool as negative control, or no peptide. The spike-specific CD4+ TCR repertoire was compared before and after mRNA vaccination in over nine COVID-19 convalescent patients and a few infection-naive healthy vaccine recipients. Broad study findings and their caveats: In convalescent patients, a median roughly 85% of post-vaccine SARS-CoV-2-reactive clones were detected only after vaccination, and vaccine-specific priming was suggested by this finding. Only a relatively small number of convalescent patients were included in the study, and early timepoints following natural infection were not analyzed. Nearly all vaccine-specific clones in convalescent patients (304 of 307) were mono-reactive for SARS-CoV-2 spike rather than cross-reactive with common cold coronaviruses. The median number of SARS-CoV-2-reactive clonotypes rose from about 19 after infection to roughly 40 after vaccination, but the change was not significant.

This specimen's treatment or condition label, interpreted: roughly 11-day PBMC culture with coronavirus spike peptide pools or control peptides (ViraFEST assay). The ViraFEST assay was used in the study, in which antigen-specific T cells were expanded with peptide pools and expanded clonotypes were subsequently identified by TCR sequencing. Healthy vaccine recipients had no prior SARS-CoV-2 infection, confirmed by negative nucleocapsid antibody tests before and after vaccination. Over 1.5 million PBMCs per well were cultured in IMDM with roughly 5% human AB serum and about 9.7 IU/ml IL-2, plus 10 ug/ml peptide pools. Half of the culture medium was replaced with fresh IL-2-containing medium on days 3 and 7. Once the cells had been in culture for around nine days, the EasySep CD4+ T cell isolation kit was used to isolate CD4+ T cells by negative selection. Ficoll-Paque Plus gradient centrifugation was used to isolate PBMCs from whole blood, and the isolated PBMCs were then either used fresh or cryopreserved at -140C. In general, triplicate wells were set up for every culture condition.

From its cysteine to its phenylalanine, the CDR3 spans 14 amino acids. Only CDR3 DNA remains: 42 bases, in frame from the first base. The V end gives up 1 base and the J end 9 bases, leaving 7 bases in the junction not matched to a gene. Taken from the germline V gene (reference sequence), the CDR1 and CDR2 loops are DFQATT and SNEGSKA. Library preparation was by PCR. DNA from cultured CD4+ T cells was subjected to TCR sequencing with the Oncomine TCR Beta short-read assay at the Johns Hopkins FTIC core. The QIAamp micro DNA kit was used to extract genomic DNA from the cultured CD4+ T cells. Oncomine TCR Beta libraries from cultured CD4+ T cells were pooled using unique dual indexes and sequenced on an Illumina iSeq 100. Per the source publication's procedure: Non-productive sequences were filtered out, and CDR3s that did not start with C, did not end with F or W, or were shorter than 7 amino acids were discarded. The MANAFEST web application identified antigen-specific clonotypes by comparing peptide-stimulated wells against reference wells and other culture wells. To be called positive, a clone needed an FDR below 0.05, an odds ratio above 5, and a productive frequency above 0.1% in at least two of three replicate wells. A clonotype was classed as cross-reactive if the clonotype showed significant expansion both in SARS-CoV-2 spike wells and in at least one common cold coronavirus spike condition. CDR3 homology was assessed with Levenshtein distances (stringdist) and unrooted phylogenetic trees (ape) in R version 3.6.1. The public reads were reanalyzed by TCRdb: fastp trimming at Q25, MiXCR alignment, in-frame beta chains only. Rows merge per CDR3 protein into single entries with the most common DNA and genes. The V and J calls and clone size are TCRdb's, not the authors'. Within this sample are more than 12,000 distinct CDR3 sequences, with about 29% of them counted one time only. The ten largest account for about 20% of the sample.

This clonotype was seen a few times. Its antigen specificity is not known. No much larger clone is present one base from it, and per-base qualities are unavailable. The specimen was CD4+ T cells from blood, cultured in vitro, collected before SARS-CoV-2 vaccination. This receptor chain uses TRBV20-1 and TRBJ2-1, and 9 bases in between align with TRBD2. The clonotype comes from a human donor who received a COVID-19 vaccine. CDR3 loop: CSARGASGEIEQFF. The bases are TGCAGTGCTAGAGGTGCTAGCGGGGAGATTGAGCAGTTCTTC.